A selection of T cell receptor beta chains follows, all from one sample in a study of blood T cell repertoires in COVID-19. The assay was immunoSEQ multiplex PCR, and TCRdb's table has in-frame clones only and misses some. The sample yields about 140,000 clones, approximately 85% seen once. Sequences were obtained from peripheral blood. The receptors here all came from an older man with acute or convalescent COVID-19. Both conserved end residues are part of each CDR3. Fields, in order: V gene, clone size, D gene, J gene, CDR3 DNA, CDR3 protein. The D gene is left open where the match is weak. Clone sizes are given selectively: once, few, many, or a class where the clone is expanded.

>TRBV5-1|once|-|TRBJ2-5
TGCGCCAGCAGCGCATCCTCGCAGAGGGGGGGACAAGAGACCCAGTACTTC
CASSASSQRGGQETQYF
>TRBV6-5|-|-|TRBJ2-2
TGTGCCAGCAGCGCATCCGGGGGAGACACCGGGGAGCTGTTTTTT
CASSASGGDTGELFF
>TRBV6-5|-|TRBD1|TRBJ1-2
TGTGCCAGCAGTTACTCCTGGACAGGGGCACATGGCTACACCTTC
CASSYSWTGAHGYTF
>TRBV7-2|few|TRBD1|TRBJ1-2
TGTGCCAGCAGCTTTTCGGGACAGGGGTACTATGGCTACACCTTC
CASSFSGQGYYGYTF
>TRBV5-1|-|TRBD1|TRBJ1-2
TGCGCCAGCAGCCACGGGACAGGGGGACTCTCTGATGGCTACACCTTC
CASSHGTGGLSDGYTF
>TRBV27|-|-|TRBJ2-5
TGTGCCAGCAGTTTCGGGGTTGGAGAGACCCAGTACTTC
CASSFGVGETQYF
>TRBV7-9|-|-|TRBJ2-3
TGTGCCAGCAGCTTAGAGGCCTCCGGGGGAGATACGCAGTATTTT
CASSLEASGGDTQYF
>TRBV19|-|-|TRBJ1-1
TGTGCCAGTAGTATAGGGACTCTGGCGGGAGCTTTCTTT
CASSIGTLAGAFF
>TRBV10-3|-|TRBD1|TRBJ1-5
TGTGCCATCAGTGAGCGGTTGCCGGGACAGGGGATAAATCAGCCCCAGCATTTT
CAISERLPGQGINQPQHF
>TRBV19|few|-|TRBJ1-6
TGTGCCAGTAGTACGGGATCAAGGCCACCCTATAATTCACCCCTCCACTTT
CASSTGSRPPYNSPLHF
>TRBV9|-|-|TRBJ1-1
TGTGCCAGCAGCCCATCAACTGAAGCTTTCTTT
CASSPSTEAFF
>TRBV5-1|-|TRBD1|TRBJ2-7
TGCGCCAGCAGCGACCGGACAGGGGGCACCTACGAGCAGTACTTC
CASSDRTGGTYEQYF
>TRBV20-1|once|-|TRBJ2-5
TGCAGTGCCACATCGGAGACCCAGTACTTC
CSATSETQYF
>TRBV18|once|-|TRBJ1-5
TGTGCCAGCTCATCGCCCGGAGTCTATAGCAATCAGCCCCAGCATTTT
CASSSPGVYSNQPQHF
>TRBV28|once|TRBD2|TRBJ2-7
TGTGCCAGCTCCCCAGCGGGACCCCGCTACGAGCAGTACTTC
CASSPAGPRYEQYF
>TRBV2|-|-|TRBJ2-2
TGTGCCAGCAATCCTACAGGAATTGGTACCGGGGAGCTGTTTTTT
CASNPTGIGTGELFF
>TRBV25-1|-|-|TRBJ1-2
TGTGCCAGCACTCGGTCTGAGATAAACTATGGCTACACCTTC
CASTRSEINYGYTF
>TRBV4-2|-|-|TRBJ2-7
TGTGCCAGCAGCCAAGATAGCAATAGCGCTTACGAGCAGTACTTC
CASSQDSNSAYEQYF
>TRBV5-1|-|-|TRBJ1-2
TGCGCCAGCAGCTTGGGTTGGGCAGGGCAGGAGGGCTACACCTTC
CASSLGWAGQEGYTF
>TRBV7-7|-|-|TRBJ2-2
TGTGCCAGCAGCCCATCCCCGGGGGTAACCGGGGAGCTGTTTTTT
CASSPSPGVTGELFF
>TRBV2|-|-|TRBJ2-3
TGTGCCAGCAGTCCAGGGGGGAGCACAGATACGCAGTATTTT
CASSPGGSTDTQYF
>TRBV2|-|-|TRBJ2-1
TGTGCCAGCAGTGAATCAGGTCTCTCGAATGAGCAGTTCTTC
CASSESGLSNEQFF
>TRBV30|-|TRBD2|TRBJ2-3
TGTGCCTGGAGTGTACCCCAATATTGGGGGACTAGTGACGATACGCAGTATTTT
CAWSVPQYWGTSDDTQYF
>TRBV28|few|-|TRBJ2-7
TGTGCCAGCAGTTTAAGAGGCTACGAGCAGTACTTC
CASSLRGYEQYF
>TRBV7-2|-|-|TRBJ2-7
TGTGCCAGCAGCCAGGGGGGCGGAAACTTCTACGAGCAGTACTTC
CASSQGGGNFYEQYF
>TRBV9|-|TRBD2|TRBJ2-7
TGTGCCAGCAGCGACGGTAGCGGGGGAGGAGAGCAGTACTTC
CASSDGSGGGEQYF
>TRBV5-4|-|-|TRBJ2-1
TGTGCCAGCAGCTTGGGCGGCTCCTACAATGAGCAGTTCTTC
CASSLGGSYNEQFF
>TRBV14|-|TRBD1|TRBJ2-5
TGTGCCAGCAGCCGGAACCGGGACCTCAGGGGGGAGACCCAGTACTTC
CASSRNRDLRGETQYF
>TRBV10-1|-|TRBD2|TRBJ2-1
TGCGCCAGCGGGGACTACGATGAGCAGTTCTTC
CASGDYDEQFF
>TRBV27|-|-|TRBJ2-3
TGTGCCAGCAGTTGGGGAAGCGGACTTCGCACAGATACGCAGTATTTT
CASSWGSGLRTDTQYF
>TRBV6-5|-|-|TRBJ1-2
TGTGCCAGCAGTTCGCAGTACAGCTATGGCTACACCTTC
CASSSQYSYGYTF
>TRBV30|-|TRBD1|TRBJ1-1
TGTGCCTGGAATGTAAAGGGACAGGGTGGTATCACTGAAGCTTTCTTT
CAWNVKGQGGITEAFF
>TRBV30|few|TRBD1|TRBJ1-1
TGTGCCTGGAGTTCCTACTGGGGGGACAGGGTGAACACTGAAGCTTTCTTT
CAWSSYWGDRVNTEAFF
>TRBV7-9|-|TRBD1|TRBJ2-3
TGTGCCAGCAGCCTAGCCGGGACAGGGGTTGCAGATACGCAGTATTTT
CASSLAGTGVADTQYF
>TRBV29-1|-|TRBD2|TRBJ2-1
TGCAGCGTTGAGGCGGGAGGCCCCCGCGGTGAGCAGTTCTTC
CSVEAGGPRGEQFF
>TRBV10-1|-|TRBD1|TRBJ1-1
TGCGCCAGCAGAAGACAGGGAGACACTGAAGCTTTCTTT
CASRRQGDTEAFF
>TRBV6-5|once|TRBD1|TRBJ2-1
TGTGCCAGCAGGTCCGACAGGGGGCGGGCGTTCTTC
CASRSDRGRAFF
>TRBV29-1|-|-|TRBJ1-2
TGCAGCGTTGCAGGGAAAGACTATGGCTACACCTTC
CSVAGKDYGYTF
>TRBV24-1|-|-|TRBJ2-1
TGTGCCACCTCAGGGTTAACAGAGCAGTTCTTC
CATSGLTEQFF
>TRBV2|-|-|TRBJ1-2
TGTGCCAGCAGTGAGGCGGCAGGGTACTATGGCTACACCTTC
CASSEAAGYYGYTF